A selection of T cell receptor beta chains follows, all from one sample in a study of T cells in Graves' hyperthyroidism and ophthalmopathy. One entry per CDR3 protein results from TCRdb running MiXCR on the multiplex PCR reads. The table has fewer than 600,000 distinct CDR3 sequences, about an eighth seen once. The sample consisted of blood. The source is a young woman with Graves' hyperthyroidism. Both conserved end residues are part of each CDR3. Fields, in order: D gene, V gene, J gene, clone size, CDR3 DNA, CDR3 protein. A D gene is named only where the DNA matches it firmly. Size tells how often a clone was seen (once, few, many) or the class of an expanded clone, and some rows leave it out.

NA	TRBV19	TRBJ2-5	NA	TGTGCCAGTAGTATAGGGGGGACTCCCAGAGAGACCCAGTACTTC	CASSIGGTPRETQYF
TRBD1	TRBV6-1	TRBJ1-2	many	TGTGCCAGCAGTGCAACAGGGGTAGAAGGCTACACCTTC	CASSATGVEGYTF
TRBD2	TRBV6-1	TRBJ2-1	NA	TGTGCCAGCAGCCAAGGACTAGCGGGAGGTCTGCGCTCCTACAATGAGCAGTTCTTC	CASSQGLAGGLRSYNEQFF
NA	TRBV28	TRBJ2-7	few	TGTGCCAGCAGTTTGACTTGGGGGCCTCTATACGAGCAGTACTTC	CASSLTWGPLYEQYF
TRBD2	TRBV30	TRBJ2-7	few	TGTGCCTGGAGTGCCGGCTCTAGCGGGAGGGCCGAGCAGTACTTC	CAWSAGSSGRAEQYF
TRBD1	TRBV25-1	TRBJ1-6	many	TGTGCCAGCAGTGGGACAGGGGAGAGATCACCCCTCCACTTT	CASSGTGERSPLHF
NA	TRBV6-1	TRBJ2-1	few	TGTGCCAGCACGATAGGCCGGGGGACCTACAATGAGCAGTTCTTC	CASTIGRGTYNEQFF
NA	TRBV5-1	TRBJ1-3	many	TGCGCCAGCAGCCCTGGTAACTCTGGAAACACCATATATTTT	CASSPGNSGNTIYF
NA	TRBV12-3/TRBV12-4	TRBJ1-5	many	TGTGCCAGCAGCCTTAAAGTCCGTCAGCCCCAGCATTTT	CASSLKVRQPQHF
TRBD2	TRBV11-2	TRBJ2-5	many	TGTGCCAGCAGCTTAGACTGGGCGGGAGGGCCAAGAGAGCAGTACTTC	CASSLDWAGGPREQYF
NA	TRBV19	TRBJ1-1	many	TGTGCCAGTCGAACGGTCCTGACCAACACTGAAGCTTTCTTT	CASRTVLTNTEAFF
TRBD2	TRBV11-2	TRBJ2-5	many	TGTGCCAGCAGGAACAGCGGGAGCGAGGGGGAGACCCAGTACTTC	CASRNSGSEGETQYF
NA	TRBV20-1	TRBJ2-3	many	TGCAGTGCTGCCACTCGTGATACGCAGTATTTT	CSAATRDTQYF
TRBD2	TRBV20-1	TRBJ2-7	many	TGCAGTGCTAGAGGTAGCGGGCTTTCCCGGCCCGTCTACGAGCAGTACTTC	CSARGSGLSRPVYEQYF
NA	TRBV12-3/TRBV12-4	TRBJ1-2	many	TGTGCCAGCAGTTTAGCGAACGGATACTATGGCTACACCTTC	CASSLANGYYGYTF
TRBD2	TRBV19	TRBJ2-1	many	TGTGCCAGTAGCCCGACTAGCGGGCACAATGAGCAGTTCTTC	CASSPTSGHNEQFF
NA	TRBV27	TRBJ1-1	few	TGTGCCACCCACCCGCGGGGGTTCAACACTGAAGCTTTCTTT	CATHPRGFNTEAFF
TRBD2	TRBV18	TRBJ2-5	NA	TGTGCCAGCTCACCCCGGATGGCGGGAGACGGAGAGACCCAGTACTTC	CASSPRMAGDGETQYF
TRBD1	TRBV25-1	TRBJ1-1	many	TGTGCCAGCAGTGACCCCAAACAGGGGGTGGCTGAAGCTTTCTTT	CASSDPKQGVAEAFF
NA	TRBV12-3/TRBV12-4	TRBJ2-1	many	TGTGCCAGCAGCCCCGAAGACGGCTCCACCTTCTACAATGAGCAGTTCTTC	CASSPEDGSTFYNEQFF
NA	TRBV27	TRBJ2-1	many	TGTGCCAGCCGACACGGGGGCCTCTACAATGAGCAGTTCTTC	CASRHGGLYNEQFF
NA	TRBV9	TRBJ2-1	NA	TGTGCCAGCAGCGTAGGGTTTAGCATCAATGAGCAGTTCTTC	CASSVGFSINEQFF
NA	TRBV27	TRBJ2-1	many	TGTGCCAGCACTCCTTTATGGGGGGAGAACAATGAGCAGTTCTTC	CASTPLWGENNEQFF
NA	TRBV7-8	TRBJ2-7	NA	TGTGCCAGCAGCCACTCCGGGCTCAACGAGCAGTACTTC	CASSHSGLNEQYF
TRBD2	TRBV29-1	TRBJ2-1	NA	TGCAGCGTTGAAGTGGGGACTAGCGGGATGGATGAGCAGTTCTTC	CSVEVGTSGMDEQFF
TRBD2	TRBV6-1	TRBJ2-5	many	TGTGCCAGCTTTGGTAGCGGGAGAGGTCTAGAGACCCAGTACTTC	CASFGSGRGLETQYF
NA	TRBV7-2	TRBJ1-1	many	TGTGCCAGCAGTCCCCATTCAGGGGCGCGCACTGAAGCTTTCTTT	CASSPHSGARTEAFF
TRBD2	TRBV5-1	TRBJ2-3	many	TGCGCCAGCCATAGCGGGAGGGCAGGCGATACGCAGTATTTT	CASHSGRAGDTQYF
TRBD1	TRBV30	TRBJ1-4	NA	TGTGCCTGGAGTGCCACAAGAGGGGGCGCGTTTGACTCTAATGAAAAACTGTTTTTT	CAWSATRGGAFDSNEKLFF
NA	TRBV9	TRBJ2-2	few	TGTGCCAGCAGCGTAGGTCGGCGGCGGGGGAACACCGGGGAGCTGTTTTTT	CASSVGRRRGNTGELFF
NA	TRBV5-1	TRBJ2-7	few	TGCGCCAGCAGCTGGTCCTCGGCCGGGACCACGACCTACGAGCAGTACTTC	CASSWSSAGTTTYEQYF
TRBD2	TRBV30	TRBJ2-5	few	TGTGCCTGGAGACTCGGACTAGCGGGACAAGAGACCCAGTACTTC	CAWRLGLAGQETQYF
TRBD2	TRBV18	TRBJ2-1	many	TGTGCCAGCTCACTAACTAGCGGGAGTGTTTACAATGAGCAGTTCTTC	CASSLTSGSVYNEQFF
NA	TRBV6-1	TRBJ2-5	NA	TGTGCCAGCAGTGGACAGTTTGAGGAGACCCAGTACTTC	CASSGQFEETQYF
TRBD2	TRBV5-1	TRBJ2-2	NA	TGCGCCAGCAGCTTGGACAGCGGGACCACCGGGGAGCTGTTTTTT	CASSLDSGTTGELFF
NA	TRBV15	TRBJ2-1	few	TGTGCCACCAGCAGAGCGGGCCCGGGACGGAAGTTCTTC	CATSRAGPGRKFF
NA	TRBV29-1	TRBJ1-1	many	TGCAGCGGAGTGGGGGTGGGCACTGAAGCTTTCTTT	CSGVGVGTEAFF
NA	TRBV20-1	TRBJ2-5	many	TGCAGTGCTAGCCTGCCCGGGTACTGGCAAGAGACCCAGTACTTC	CSASLPGYWQETQYF
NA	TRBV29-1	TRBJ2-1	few	TGCAGGGTAGCGGTTAGCTCCTACAATGAGCAGTTCTTC	CRVAVSSYNEQFF
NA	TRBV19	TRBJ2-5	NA	TGTGCCAGTAGCCCCCGGGGAGCGGAAGAAGAGACCCAGTACTTC	CASSPRGAEEETQYF
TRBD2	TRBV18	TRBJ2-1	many	TGTGCCAGCTCATTCACTAGCGGGACCTACAATGAGCAGTTCTTC	CASSFTSGTYNEQFF
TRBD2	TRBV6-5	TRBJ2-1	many	TGTGCCAGCAGTTACTCTCCGGGCGGGGGATACAATGAGCAGTTCTTC	CASSYSPGGGYNEQFF
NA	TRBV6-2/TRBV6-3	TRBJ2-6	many	TGTGCCAGCAGCCGTACCACCTCTGGGGCCAACGTCCTGACTTTC	CASSRTTSGANVLTF
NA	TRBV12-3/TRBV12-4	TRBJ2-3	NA	TGTGCCAGCAGGCTAGGGAGCACAGATACGCAGTATTTT	CASRLGSTDTQYF
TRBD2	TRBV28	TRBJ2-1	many	TGTGCCAGCAGCCAAAGTCTTCAGCGGGGGGTCTCCTACAATGAGCAGTTGTTC	CASSQSLQRGVSYNEQLF
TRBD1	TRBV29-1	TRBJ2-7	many	TGCAGCGGGTTGGGACAGGGGAAGCCCTACGAGCAGTACTTC	CSGLGQGKPYEQYF
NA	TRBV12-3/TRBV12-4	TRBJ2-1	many	TGTGCCAGCAGTCGCCTCCCGGCCCAGTTCTTC	CASSRLPAQFF
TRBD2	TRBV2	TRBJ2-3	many	TGTGCCAGCAAAATAGCGGGACTAGCGGGAATCGATACGCAGTATTTT	CASKIAGLAGIDTQYF
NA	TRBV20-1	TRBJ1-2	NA	TGCAGTGCTAGAGATGGGGAGACAGCCCATGGCTACACCTTC	CSARDGETAHGYTF
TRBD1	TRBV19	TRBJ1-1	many	TGTGCCAGTAGTATCCGCACAGGGGGGAACACTGAAGCTTTCTTT	CASSIRTGGNTEAFF
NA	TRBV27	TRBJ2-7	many	TGTGCCAGCAGCCCAGGGAGGACAGGCCAGCTGCAGTACTTC	CASSPGRTGQLQYF
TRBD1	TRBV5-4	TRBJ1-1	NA	TGTGCCAGCCTAAGGGGGGACAGGGGTTCGTGGACTGAAGCTTTCTTT	CASLRGDRGSWTEAFF